These 3 T cell receptor beta chains were sequenced from one sample in a study of glioma-infiltrating T cells. TCR alpha and beta CDR3 regions were amplified from RNA using iRepertoire nested multiplex PCR. TCRdb independently ran MiXCR on the multiplex PCR reads; one entry per CDR3 protein. The sample holds tens of thousands of distinct CDR3 sequences; about 25% are singletons and the top ten take 6.7%. Sequences were obtained from glioma tissue, nonneoplastic brain tissue, or PBMCs (not recorded which). These receptors were collected from a human donor with low-grade glioma or glioblastoma, undergoing nonglioma brain surgery, or in good health (not recorded which).

The chain is built from TRBV9 and TRBJ1-2, with a weak D call TRBD1 (6 bases). This CDR3 region has 17 residues. V lost 3 bases to trimming and J lost 2 bases, with 20 bases between them. CDR1 is SGDLS, CDR2 YYNGEE, per germline. This CDR3 is CASSAQGHPEANYGYTF. DNA for the CDR3: TGTGCCAGCAGCGCACAGGGACACCCAGAAGCCAACTATGGCTACACCTTC.

This clonotype was detected ten times or more. CDR3 protein: CSVTDRGLQETQYF. The CDR3 region has the DNA TGCAGTGTTACGGACAGGGGATTACAAGAGACCCAGTACTTC. The chain employs TRBV20-1 and TRBJ2-5, with 9 bases identical to TRBD1. Trimming took 7 bases from V and 2 from J; bases not matched to a gene: 8. This CDR3 has 14 residues. CDR1 is DFQATT, CDR2 SNEGSKA, per germline (reference sequence).

The J gene is TRBJ2-7, the V gene TRBV6-2 or TRBV6-3; no reliable D call. Germline assignment: CDR1 MNHEY and CDR2 SVGEGT. Trimming cost V 0 bases and J 9 bases, with 18 bases left between them. The CDR3 has 15 amino acids. CDR3 sequence: CASSYSKTQTWWQYF. The CDR3 nucleotides are TGTGCCAGCAGTTACTCGAAGACCCAGACGTGGTGGCAGTACTTC.